The clone carrying this T cell receptor (beta chain) was found many times. What it binds is not known. This entry comes from a study of shared clonotypes between healthy human individuals. Study results and limitations: Sampling included only blood; tissue repertoires likely differ.

TCRdb's table, derived via immunoSEQ multiplex PCR, lists solely in-frame clones and lacks some. The profile shows about 560,000 clones, around three quarters of them singletons. This CDR3 comprises 14 residues. Germline assignment: CDR1 SGHDT and CDR2 YYEEEE. The germline V and J ends were trimmed by 0 bases and 11 bases, with 17 bases remaining between them. The receptor comes from a woman in her forties in good health. Some clones in this sample may be carry-over from other donors' samples. The rearrangement links TRBV5-6 to TRBJ2-5; perhaps TRBD2 as D (5 bases). Sequencing was carried out using PBMCs. The CDR3 reads CASSLGRGFGEQYF. DNA for the CDR3: TGTGCCAGCAGCTTGGGGCGCGGTTTCGGGGAGCAGTACTTC.